The source of this TCR beta chain is a study of cytomegalovirus exposure and HLA in healthy donors. Overall study context: Some 87 million unique TCRs from HLA-typed donors were held in an early release of data.

Trimming removed 0 bases from V and 3 bases from J, with 13 bases in between. This CDR3 is built from 15 residues. Germline loops: CDR1 SGDLS, CDR2 YYNGEE. Notes on this clone: What it binds is unknown.

Study results and limitations: In an earlier analysis, productive rearrangement rates for most beta V segments clustered near 87% or 30%. Usually a TCR sequence was rare, but some public TCRs were found in many donors.

PCR amplification relied on 60 Vbeta primers (plus 13 Jbeta primers). TCRdb keeps only in-frame clones here, not all; method: immunoSEQ multiplex PCR. The table lists fewer than 250,000 clones, roughly 77% of them singletons. The specimen sequenced was PBMCs. The clonotype originates from a male donor in good health and CMV-seropositive. The chain combines TRBV9 with TRBJ2-7, with a tentative D call TRBD1 (6 bases). The CDR3 DNA reads TGTGCCAGCAGCGTAGGCCCGGACAGTTACTACGAGCAGTACTTC. Translating gives CASSVGPDSYYEQYF. The whole variable domain, remainder taken from reference TRBV9 and TRBJ2-7, is DSGVTQTPKHLITATGQRVTLRCSPRSGDLSVYWYQQSLDQGLQFLIQYYNGEERAKGNILERFSAQQFPDLHSELNLSSLELGDSALYFCASSVGPDSYYEQYFGPGTRLTVT.